The 22 T cell receptor beta chains below were found in one sample sequenced in a study of technical replicates of blood from a handful of donors. This table comes from immunoSEQ multiplex PCR, and its TCRdb copy is limited to in-frame clones, with some not included. Of about 85,000 clones in the sample, roughly 94% were seen once. The sequencing input was T cells isolated from PBMCs. The receptors stem from a human donor in good health.

The chain uses TRBV20-1 and TRBJ2-7; no clear D gene. Germline CDR1 and CDR2: DFQATT and SNEGSKA (reference sequence). CDR3 length: 11 residues. V shed 2 bases and J shed 5 bases, with 7 bases lying between them. The CDR3 coding sequence is TGCAGTGCTAGAAGTGGCCACGAGCAGTACTTC. This translates into CSARSGHEQYF.

The V and J genes are TRBV2 and TRBJ1-2; D gene uncertain. Trimming pared 7 bases from V and 4 bases from J, leaving 16 bases between. The CDR3 spans 14 residues. CDR1 SNHLY and CDR2 FYNNEI come from the germline V gene. This CDR3 reads CASTLGRTSYGYTF. DNA for the CDR3: TGTGCCAGCACCCTCGGACGGACTAGCTATGGCTACACCTTC.

The chain has TRBV7-9 and TRBJ1-1; TRBD1 might be the D (6 bases). V was clipped by 5 bases and J by 5 bases, with 18 bases between them. In germline, CDR1 is SEHNR, CDR2 FQNEAQ (reference sequence). The CDR3 has 15 amino acids. The CDR3 sequence: CASSAHSGGRTEAFF. CDR3 nucleotide sequence: TGTGCCAGCAGCGCCCACAGTGGGGGCCGGACTGAAGCTTTCTTT. The full variable domain, its missing parts supplied by reference TRBV7-9 and TRBJ1-1, is DTGVSQNPRHKITKRGQNVTFRCDPISEHNRLYWYRQTLGQGPEFLTYFQNEAQLEKSRLLSDRFSAERPKGSFSTLEIQRTEQGDSAMYLCASSAHSGGRTEAFFGQGTRLTVV.

The gene calls are TRBV5-1 and TRBJ1-1; D is perhaps TRBD1 (6 bases). Trimming shortened V by 7 bases and J by 5 bases, and 18 bases separated the two germline ends. The germline V gene encodes CDR1 SGHRS and CDR2 YFSETQ. The CDR3 sequence is 14 residues long. The CDR3 sequence is CASSPGQPGTEAFF. CDR3 bases: TGCGCCAGCTCGCCCGGACAGCCCGGGACTGAAGCTTTCTTT. Full variable domain (rest looked up from reference TRBV5-1 and TRBJ1-1): KAGVTQTPRYLIKTRGQQVTLSCSPISGHRSVSWYQQTPGQGLQFLFEYFSETQRNKGNFPGRFSGRQFSNSRSEMNVSTLELGDSALYLCASSPGQPGTEAFFGQGTRLTVV.

This sequence joins TRBV6-1 and TRBJ1-1; D is unclear. The V gene's germline CDR1 is MNHNS and CDR2 SASEGT. This CDR3 is built from 15 residues. Trimming stripped 7 bases from V and 1 base from J, with 16 bases between. The CDR3 loop is CASKTAIGENTEAFF. CDR3 nucleotides: TGTGCCAGCAAAACCGCTATCGGAGAGAACACTGAAGCTTTCTTT.

This clone was recorded only once. The chain combines TRBV6-6 with TRBJ1-1; D perhaps matches TRBD1 (6 bases). This CDR3 contains 11 residues. Trimming took 6 bases from V and 11 from J, leaving 13 bases between them. Germline assignment: CDR1 MNHNY and CDR2 SVGAGI (reference sequence). CDR3 bases: TGTGCCAGCAGGTGGACAGATCGGGCTTTCTTT. Protein product: CASRWTDRAFF.

The J gene is TRBJ2-7, the V gene TRBV5-1; 8 positions agree with TRBD2. The CDR3 length is 11 residues. The J segment lost 6 bases and the V segment lost 5 bases, leaving 1 base of the junction unmatched. The germline CDR1 and CDR2 sequences are SGHRS and YFSETQ. DNA of the CDR3: TGCGCCAGCAGACGGGAGGGCGAGCAGTACTTC. It translates to CASRREGEQYF. The full variable domain, completed using reference TRBV5-1 and TRBJ2-7, is KAGVTQTPRYLIKTRGQQVTLSCSPISGHRSVSWYQQTPGQGLQFLFEYFSETQRNKGNFPGRFSGRQFSNSRSEMNVSTLELGDSALYLCASRREGEQYFGPGTRLTVT.

The chain couples TRBV11-2 to TRBJ2-5; 15 positions match TRBD2. Germline assignment: CDR1 SGHAT and CDR2 FQNNGV. Trimming cost V 4 bases and J 3 bases; bases outside gene matches: 6. CDR3 length: 17 amino acids. The CDR3 region has the DNA TGTGCCAGCAGCTCGGGACTAGCGGGGGGAATAGAAGAGACCCAGTACTTC. This sequence encodes CASSSGLAGGIEETQYF.

This sequence joins TRBV10-3 and TRBJ2-7, with D tentatively TRBD2 (5 bases). The V end was cut by 7 bases, the J end by 2 bases, with 18 bases between. Germline V gene lookup returns CDR1 ENHRY and CDR2 SYGVKD. The CDR3 covers 15 residues. The CDR3 DNA is TGTGCCATCACCAATAGCCTGGGAGATACCTACGAGCAGTACTTC. Its protein product is CAITNSLGDTYEQYF.

This chain uses TRBV6-1 with TRBJ2-1; no clear D. Germline-derived CDR1 and CDR2 are MNHNS and SASEGT. This CDR3 region has 12 residues. Deletions cut 7 bases from V and 3 bases from J, with 7 bases between. DNA for the CDR3: TGTGCCAGCATTACGGGCTACAATGAGCAGTTCTTC. Protein sequence: CASITGYNEQFF.

This clone was seen once. V is TRBV10-1 and J is TRBJ2-1; 10 bases map to TRBD2. The J segment lost 4 bases and the V segment lost 5 bases, leaving 5 bases of the junction unmatched. The CDR3 runs 15 residues. CDR1 and CDR2 (germline): WNHNN, SYGVQD (reference sequence). Here the CDR3 DNA reads TGCGCCAGCAGTTCCGGGACTAGCGAATACAATGAGCAGTTCTTC. This encodes CASSSGTSEYNEQFF.

The chain has TRBV9 and TRBJ1-1, with D maybe TRBD1 (6 bases). Germline loops: CDR1 SGDLS, CDR2 YYNGEE. Trimming took 4 bases from V and 7 from J, leaving 17 bases between them. The CDR3 runs 14 residues. CDR3 residues: CASSLEQGRGEAFF. In nucleotides, the CDR3 is TGTGCCAGCAGCCTTGAACAGGGACGGGGTGAAGCTTTCTTT. Filled out from reference TRBV9 and TRBJ1-1, the complete variable domain reads DSGVTQTPKHLITATGQRVTLRCSPRSGDLSVYWYQQSLDQGLQFLIQYYNGEERAKGNILERFSAQQFPDLHSELNLSSLELGDSALYFCASSLEQGRGEAFFGQGTRLTVV.

The chain couples TRBV14 to TRBJ1-2; TRBD1 matches at 7 bases. With V trimmed by 1 base and J by 7 bases, 6 bases remained unmatched. This CDR3 region has 14 residues. Germline-derived CDR1 and CDR2 are SGHDN and FVKESK. The CDR3 spells CASSQAQTGTGYTF. The CDR3 region has the DNA TGTGCCAGCAGCCAAGCCCAGACAGGGACTGGCTACACCTTC.

The chain couples TRBV2 to TRBJ2-1; 10 bases align to TRBD2. The CDR3 is 15 amino acids. J gave up 8 bases and V 4 bases, and 8 bases lay outside the gene matches. The germline CDR1 and CDR2 sequences are SNHLY and FYNNEI. The CDR3 DNA follows: TGTGCCAGCAGTGCCGGGACTAGCGTAATCCATGAGCAGTTCTTC. Its translation is CASSAGTSVIHEQFF.

The rearrangement joins TRBV7-9 to TRBJ2-7, with D uncertain. The CDR3 is made up of 11 amino acids. Germline loops: CDR1 SEHNR, CDR2 FQNEAQ (reference sequence). Trimming pared 7 bases from V and 6 bases from J, leaving 10 bases between. This CDR3 is CASKMVGEQYF. The CDR3 region has the DNA TGTGCCAGCAAAATGGTCGGCGAGCAGTACTTC.

This chain uses TRBV21-1 with TRBJ1-3; the table's D call, TRBD1, was not checked against the DNA. TRBV21-1 is a recognized pseudogene. This CDR3 contains 14 residues. DNA of the CDR3: TGTGCCAGCAGCAAACCAGTCTCTGGAAACACCATATATTTT. This encodes CASSKPVSGNTIYF.

This chain uses TRBV9 with TRBJ2-2; D uncertain. Trimming left V 4 bases short and J 8 bases short, with 9 bases between. The CDR3 spans 12 residues. In germline, CDR1 is SGDLS, CDR2 YYNGEE. DNA of the CDR3: TGTGCCAGCAGCTTGTTGGAGGGGGAGCTGTTTTTT. Its translation is CASSLLEGELFF.

The chain combines TRBV19 with TRBJ2-7; 11 bases are shared with TRBD2. V lost 2 bases and J lost 0; bases outside the gene matches: 15. CDR1 LNHDA and CDR2 SQIVND come from the germline V gene (reference sequence). The CDR3 runs to 20 residues. The CDR3 DNA is TGTGCCAGTAGTATATGGTTGGGCACTAGCGGGGGAAAGAGCTCCTACGAGCAGTACTTC. It translates to CASSIWLGTSGGKSSYEQYF.

The V and J genes are TRBV27 and TRBJ1-5, with TRBD1 identical over 7 bases. Trimming cost V 5 bases and J 4 bases; bases outside gene matches: 5. Per the germline V gene, CDR1 is MNHEY and CDR2 is SMNVEV (reference sequence). The CDR3 length is 14 residues. Written as DNA, the CDR3 is TGTGCCAGCAGTCCGACAGGGCTAAATCAGCCCCAGCATTTT. It is translated as CASSPTGLNQPQHF.

In DNA form, the CDR3 reads TGTGCCACCGGACAGATCTCTGGAAACACCATATATTTT. Translated: CATGQISGNTIYF. The V call is TRBV6-5, the J call TRBJ1-3; tentatively, D is TRBD1 (6 bases). Germline V gene sequence: CDR1 MNHEY, CDR2 SVGAGI. The V end lost 10 bases, the J end lost 0 bases, and 10 bases lay between the germline ends. This CDR3 contains 13 residues.

J is TRBJ2-7 and V is TRBV19; maybe TRBD2 (6 bases). There are 12 residues in the CDR3. Trimming pared 6 bases from V and 7 bases from J, leaving 13 bases between. In germline, CDR1 is LNHDA, CDR2 SQIVND (reference sequence). CDR3 coding DNA: TGTGCCAGTAGAGGCCGGGAGCGGGAGCAGTACTTC. Its protein product is CASRGREREQYF.

The rearrangement links TRBV9 to TRBJ2-3, with 7 bases matching TRBD2. Germline V CDR1 and CDR2: SGDLS, YYNGEE. This CDR3 has 14 residues. V lost 0 bases, J lost 4 bases, and 2 bases stayed unmatched. For the CDR3, the DNA is TGTGCCAGCAGCGTAGAGGGAGGGGCAGATACGCAGTATTTT. This translates into CASSVEGGADTQYF. Together with reference TRBV9 and TRBJ2-3, the CDR3 gives the full variable domain: DSGVTQTPKHLITATGQRVTLRCSPRSGDLSVYWYQQSLDQGLQFLIQYYNGEERAKGNILERFSAQQFPDLHSELNLSSLELGDSALYFCASSVEGGADTQYFGPGTRLTVL.